This T cell receptor beta chain was observed in a study of identical twins. Template switching (which added a universal primer site) was used, and cDNA carried unique molecular identifiers. In TCRdb, the 5' RACE reads were re-called with MiXCR into one record per CDR3 protein. In the table there are approximately 500,000 distinct CDR3 sequences, roughly 26% of which are singletons. This clonotype was seen only a few times. With 6 bases removed from V and 4 bases from J, the gap between germline ends came to 12 bases. The CDR3 sequence is 14 residues long. Germline loops: CDR1 LGHNA, CDR2 YSLEER. The same specimen was also included in a second study, on T cells expressing NK-cell markers. That study adds: In several donors, dominant CD3+CD56+NKG2C+ clones formed roughly 1.0-7.0% of CD8+ cells. Among a few donors, these clonotypes also ranked first in the CD3+CD56-NKG2C+ fraction.

The receptor comes from a woman between 18 and 29 years old in good health. The sequenced sample consisted of CD4+ T cells sorted from blood. The rearrangement links TRBV4-3 to TRBJ2-2, with D unresolved. The CDR3 is CASSRIPLTGELFF. CDR3 nucleotides: TGCGCCAGCAGTAGAATTCCACTCACCGGGGAGCTGTTTTTT.